These 22 T cell receptor beta chains came from one sample sequenced in a study of shared clonotypes between healthy human individuals. CD45RO negativity and positive selection for CCR7 defined naive CD8 cells, a population that excluded terminally differentiated effector memory CD45RA+ cells. Sequenced by immunoSEQ multiplex PCR; TCRdb stores in-frame clones only, minus some. This sample has 2 million to 2.5 million clones; just over 90% occur once, and the top ten carry about 1.8%. Material: naive CD8+ T cells from PBMCs. The receptors were sampled from a man aged 18 to 30 in good health. Some clones in this sample may be carry-over from other donors' samples.

This chain connects TRBV7-9 to TRBJ2-3; weak D call: TRBD2 (6 bases). V was cut by 6 bases and J by 2 bases, with 18 bases left in between. The CDR3 is made up of 16 amino acids. In germline, CDR1 is SEHNR, CDR2 FQNEAQ (reference sequence). The CDR3 DNA follows: TGTGCCAGCAGAGGTCCACGGGAGTCTCTCACAGATACGCAGTATTTT. Its protein is CASRGPRESLTDTQYF.

The chain links TRBV27 to TRBJ2-3; no definite D call. The germline gives CDR1 MNHEY, CDR2 SMNVEV (reference sequence). The CDR3 sequence is 13 residues long. V dropped 6 bases and J dropped 3 bases, with 10 bases sitting between them. CDR3 amino acids: CASRPILTDTQYF. The DNA of the CDR3 is TGTGCCAGCAGGCCTATATTGACAGATACGCAGTATTTT.

V and J are TRBV27 and TRBJ1-5; a possible D gene is TRBD1 (5 bases). Germline-derived CDR1 and CDR2 are MNHEY and SMNVEV (reference sequence). This CDR3 contains 16 residues. The V end was cut by 5 bases, the J end by 8 bases, with 22 bases between. CDR3 nucleotides: TGTGCCAGCAGTCCCCTGGGGGACCCCTACAAGAAGCCCCAGCATTTT. Translating gives CASSPLGDPYKKPQHF.

This clone was seen more than once but under ten times. The chain employs TRBV9 and TRBJ1-1; 7 bases agree with TRBD1. After removal of 0 bases from V and 1 base from J, the junction contained 3 bases not matched to a gene. CDR1 is SGDLS and CDR2 is YYNGEE in the germline V gene. This CDR3 contains 15 residues. The CDR3 sequence: CASSVGGTANTEAFF. The CDR3 DNA sequence: TGTGCCAGCAGCGTAGGTGGGACAGCGAACACTGAAGCTTTCTTT.

This chain connects TRBV27 to TRBJ2-7; no clear D. CDR3 size: 14 residues. With 6 bases removed from V and 4 bases from J, the gap between germline ends came to 16 bases. Per the germline V gene, CDR1 is MNHEY and CDR2 is SMNVEV (reference sequence). CDR3 in DNA: TGTGCCAGCAGCCTCGGGCTCTATCCGTACGAGCAGTACTTC. This encodes CASSLGLYPYEQYF.

This chain connects TRBV29-1 to TRBJ1-2; no firm D call. Germline V gives CDR1 SQVTM, CDR2 ANQGSEA. Between the trimmed V and J ends, which lost 7 bases and 4 bases, there was a span of 10 bases. This CDR3 is built from 11 residues. The DNA of the CDR3 is TGCAGCGGCCACAGCGCCTATGGCTACACCTTC. It translates to CSGHSAYGYTF.

V usage is TRBV28 and J usage is TRBJ2-7; possibly TRBD1 for D (6 bases). The CDR3 extends over 14 amino acids. V shed 5 bases and J shed 1 base, with 12 bases lying between them. Per germline, CDR1 MDHEN and CDR2 SYDVKM. The CDR3 sequence is CASSRYRESYEQYF. The CDR3 DNA follows: TGTGCCAGCAGTCGCTACAGGGAATCCTACGAGCAGTACTTC.

The chain has TRBV9 and TRBJ2-5; 11 positions agree with TRBD2. The CDR3 is 16 amino acids. CDR1 and CDR2 (germline): SGDLS, YYNGEE. The ends lost 1 base at V and 5 bases at J; junction bases unmatched: 7. CDR3: CASSVYSGRARETQYF. In nucleotides, the CDR3 is TGTGCCAGCAGCGTATATAGCGGGAGGGCCCGGGAGACCCAGTACTTC.

The chain has TRBV27 and TRBJ2-7; 9 nucleotides match TRBD2. The CDR3 extends over 17 amino acids. CDR1 and CDR2 (germline): MNHEY, SMNVEV (reference sequence). The V segment lost 6 bases and the J segment 0 bases; nucleotides outside the gene matches: 12. CDR3 sequence (DNA): TGTGCCAGCAGCTCTCTCCACCAGCGGGAGGTCTCCTACGAGCAGTACTTC. Its protein product is CASSSLHQREVSYEQYF.

The V and J genes are TRBV7-2 and TRBJ2-1; 9 bases match TRBD2. In germline, CDR1 is SGHTA, CDR2 FQGNSA. V shed 5 bases, J shed 4 bases, and the junction held 9 bases outside the gene matches. The CDR3 has 16 residues. CDR3 DNA sequence: TGTGCCAGCAGCCCCCGGGCGCTAGCGGGGTACAATGAGCAGTTCTTC. Residues: CASSPRALAGYNEQFF.

Comments on this clone: Germline is not matched at one junction end, which may reflect a read error. Distinct nucleotide sequences in the sample also encode this CDR3. The J gene is TRBJ1-1, the V gene TRBV11-2; the D is unclear. Per germline, CDR1 SGHAT and CDR2 FQNNGV. CDR3 length: 13 amino acids. CDR3 residues: CASSQPPDTEAFF. CDR3 nucleotide sequence: TGTGCCAGCAGCCAGCCGCCAGACACTGAGGCTTTCTTT.

The chain has TRBV5-6 and TRBJ2-1; 14 bases line up with TRBD2. There are 18 residues in the CDR3. Germline CDR1 SGHDT, CDR2 YYEEEE. J was trimmed by 0 bases and V by 3 bases; bases with no gene match: 5. DNA for the CDR3: TGTGCCAGCAGCTGGGGACTAGCGGGGGTAAGCTCCTACAATGAGCAGTTCTTC. This translates into CASSWGLAGVSSYNEQFF.

The chain has TRBV4-1 and TRBJ1-1; D not certain. Trimming stripped 5 bases from V and 2 bases from J, with 9 bases between. Germline CDR1 and CDR2: MGHRA and YSYEKL. There are 13 residues in the CDR3. CDR3 loop: CASSRQLNTEAFF. The CDR3 coding sequence is TGCGCCAGCAGCAGGCAATTAAACACTGAAGCTTTCTTT.

This clone has a single count. The rearrangement joins TRBV29-1 to TRBJ2-7, with D hard to call. Trimming took 7 bases from V and 0 from J, leaving 13 bases between them. The CDR3 is 13 amino acids. Germline-derived CDR1 and CDR2 are SQVTM and ANQGSEA. The CDR3 region has the DNA TGCAGCGCTCGACTTGAGAGCTCCTACGAGCAGTACTTC. Translated, it gives CSARLESSYEQYF.

This chain links TRBV28 with TRBJ2-7, with 8 bases fitting TRBD1. V lost 5 bases and J lost 3; bases outside the gene matches: 12. The germline gives CDR1 MDHEN, CDR2 SYDVKM. The CDR3 sequence is 16 residues long. CDR3 region: CASSPITRTGFYEQYF. The CDR3 nucleotides read TGTGCCAGCAGTCCTATCACCCGGACAGGGTTCTACGAGCAGTACTTC.

V is TRBV7-9 and J is TRBJ1-4; 9 positions agree with TRBD1. Germline lookup yields CDR1 SEHNR and CDR2 FQNEAQ (reference sequence). With V trimmed by 5 bases and J by 7 bases, 5 bases remained unmatched. The CDR3 contains 14 residues. CDR3 loop: CASSTGGAPEKLFF. The CDR3, as DNA: TGTGCCAGCAGCACAGGGGGCGCCCCTGAAAAACTGTTTTTT.

The J gene is TRBJ1-1, the V gene TRBV4-2; the D is unclear. V was trimmed by 1 base and J by 3 bases, leaving 15 bases between them. CDR3 length: 16 amino acids. CDR1 is LGHNA, CDR2 YNFKEQ, per germline. The CDR3 spells CASSQVAVLRDTEAFF. The CDR3 DNA reads TGTGCCAGCAGCCAAGTGGCAGTACTGAGGGACACTGAAGCTTTCTTT.

The chain combines TRBV27 with TRBJ2-7; D may match TRBD1 or TRBD2 (6 bases each). This CDR3 is built from 13 residues. Germline V gives CDR1 MNHEY, CDR2 SMNVEV (reference sequence). V was pared by 8 bases and J by 2 bases, with 13 bases between. The CDR3 coding sequence is TGTGCCAGCGCCGGGGGCAGGGCCTACGAGCAGTACTTC. Encoded protein: CASAGGRAYEQYF.

The rearrangement uses TRBV11-2 and TRBJ2-1; D unclear. Germline V lookup: CDR1 SGHAT, CDR2 FQNNGV. Deletions cut 5 bases from V and 7 bases from J, with 9 bases between. The CDR3 contains 12 residues. The CDR3 loop reads CASSVTGNEQFF. The CDR3 nucleotides are TGTGCCAGCAGCGTCACTGGGAATGAGCAGTTCTTC.

The chain uses TRBV5-6 and TRBJ2-3; 12 nucleotides agree with TRBD2. This CDR3 region has 16 residues. V dropped 0 bases and J dropped 7; count of bases not matched to a gene: 6. The germline gives CDR1 SGHDT, CDR2 YYEEEE. The CDR3 here is CASSLALLAGGHTQYF. CDR3 coding DNA: TGTGCCAGCAGCTTGGCCCTTCTAGCGGGAGGGCATACGCAGTATTTT. Complete variable domain (other parts from reference TRBV5-6 and TRBJ2-3): DAGVTQSPTHLIKTRGQQVTLRCSPKSGHDTVSWYQQALGQGPQFIFQYYEEEERQRGNFPDRFSGHQFPNYSSELNVNALLLGDSALYLCASSLALLAGGHTQYFGPGTRLTVL.

This chain joins TRBV5-6 and TRBJ2-7; no definite D call. Germline V lookup: CDR1 SGHDT, CDR2 YYEEEE. The ends were cut back, 5 bases at V and 3 bases at J, with 15 bases in the middle. The CDR3 length is 14 residues. The CDR3 loop is CASSYDENYYEQYF. DNA of the CDR3: TGTGCCAGCAGTTACGATGAGAACTACTACGAGCAGTACTTC.

Details on this clone: This sample also contains other DNA sequences that code for the same CDR3. The chain combines TRBV5-4 with TRBJ2-5; 7 bases match TRBD2. With V trimmed by 2 bases and J by 3 bases, 4 bases remained unmatched. There are 14 residues in the CDR3. Germline V gene sequence: CDR1 SGHNT, CDR2 YYREEE (reference sequence). The CDR3 loop reads CASSFWGGEETQYF. The CDR3 nucleotides read TGTGCCAGCAGCTTTTGGGGGGGGGAAGAGACCCAGTACTTC.